This paragraph covers one T cell receptor beta chain sequence. This record comes from a study of T cells expressing NK-cell markers. cDNA encoding TCR beta was synthesized via 5'RACE template switching incorporating UMIs. Each CDR3 protein gets one entry in TCRdb, which reprocessed the 5' RACE reads and gives no DNA. This sample contains 350,000 to 400,000 distinct CDR3 sequences. CDR1 and CDR2 from the germline V gene are SGHDN and FVKESK. This CDR3 spans 20 amino acids. Material: blood T cells: a sorted CD56 or NKG2C T cell subset, CD4+ or CD8+ T cells, or bulk PBMC T cells (not recorded which). This receptor was identified in a woman aged 50 to 65 in good health. The J gene is TRBJ2-4, the V gene TRBV14; absent DNA, TCRdb's TRBD1 call cannot be checked. The CDR3 reads CASSQDFPRDAHRGKNIQYF.